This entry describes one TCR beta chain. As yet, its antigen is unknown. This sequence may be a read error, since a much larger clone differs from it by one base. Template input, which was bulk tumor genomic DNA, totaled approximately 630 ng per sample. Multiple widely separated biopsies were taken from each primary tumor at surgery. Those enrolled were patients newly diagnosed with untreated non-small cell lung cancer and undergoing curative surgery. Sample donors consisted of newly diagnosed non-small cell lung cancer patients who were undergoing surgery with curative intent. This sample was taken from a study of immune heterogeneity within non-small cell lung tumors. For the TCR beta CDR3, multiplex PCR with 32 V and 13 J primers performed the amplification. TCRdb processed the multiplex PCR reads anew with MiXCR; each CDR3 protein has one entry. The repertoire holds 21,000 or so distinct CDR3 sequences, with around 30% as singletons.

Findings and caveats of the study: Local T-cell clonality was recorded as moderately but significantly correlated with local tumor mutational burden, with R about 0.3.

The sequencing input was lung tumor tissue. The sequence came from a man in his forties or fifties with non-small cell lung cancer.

The CDR3 DNA reads as TGTGCCATCAGTAGGACAGGGTTGGCCTACGAGCAGTACTTC. Its translation is CAISRTGLAYEQYF. The chain recombines TRBV10-3 with TRBJ2-7; 8 bases match TRBD1. J gave up 2 bases and V 5 bases, and 5 bases lay outside the gene matches. In germline, CDR1 is ENHRY, CDR2 SYGVKD. The CDR3 runs 14 residues.